The TCR beta chain described here comes from a study of blood T cell repertoires in COVID-19. Here immunoSEQ multiplex PCR was the method, and the copy in TCRdb shows in-frame clones only, minus some. The table has approximately 110,000 clones, around 80% seen once; the top ten hold more than 4%. This CDR3 has 13 amino acids. J lost 4 bases, V lost 4 bases, and 1 base had no gene match. Germline-derived CDR1 and CDR2 are SGHRS and YFSETQ. Sequencing was done on a sample of peripheral blood. V and J are TRBV5-1 and TRBJ1-2; 10 positions match TRBD1. This clonotype was sampled from a human donor in a cohort sampled during active or convalescent COVID-19. The CDR3 DNA is TGCGCCAGCAGCGGGACAGGGGCCTATGGCTACACCTTC. This translates into CASSGTGAYGYTF.